Below are 5 T cell receptor beta chains sequenced from a single sample in a study of blood T cell repertoires in COVID-19. The table came from immunoSEQ multiplex PCR; TCRdb's copy has only in-frame clones and leaves some out. The sample consists of 120,000 to 150,000 clones, around 89% of them appearing once. The sample comprised PBMCs or T cells enriched from blood (not recorded which). The receptor set was obtained from a woman in her thirties with acute COVID-19.

V and J are TRBV29-1 and TRBJ2-7; 10 bases match TRBD2. Germline V lookup: CDR1 SQVTM, CDR2 ANQGSEA. The V and J ends lost 7 bases and 5 bases, in that order; junction bases with no gene match: 8. The CDR3 runs to 13 residues. The CDR3 spells CSAGGLANDEQYF. CDR3 nucleotide sequence: TGCAGCGCTGGGGGACTAGCGAATGACGAGCAGTACTTC.

This chain links TRBV27 with TRBJ1-5, with TRBD1 matching over 9 bases. Germline CDR1 MNHEY, CDR2 SMNVEV (reference sequence). The CDR3 consists of 15 residues. Trimming took 8 bases from V and 2 from J; bases not matched to a gene: 7. In DNA form, the CDR3 reads TGTGCCAGCTCAACAGGGGGCCTGGGCAATCAGCCCCAGCATTTT. It translates to CASSTGGLGNQPQHF.

Only one count was recorded for this clone. This chain joins TRBV2 and TRBJ2-2; 10 bases are a match to TRBD2. J gave up 3 bases and V 5 bases, and 3 bases lay outside the gene matches. This CDR3 comprises 15 residues. Looked up from germline, CDR1 is SNHLY and CDR2 is FYNNEI. CDR3 amino acids: CASSLSGRDTGELFF. The CDR3 nucleotides are TGTGCCAGCAGTTTGAGCGGGAGGGACACCGGGGAGCTGTTTTTT.

The V call is TRBV5-1, the J call TRBJ1-2; 7 bases are a match to TRBD1. CDR1 SGHRS and CDR2 YFSETQ come from the germline V gene. The CDR3 has 13 residues. Losses at the gene ends were 7 bases for V and 2 bases for J; bases not matched to a gene: 5. CDR3 sequence (DNA): TGCGCCAGCCAGGGGGTTCTAAACTATGGCTACACCTTC. Encoded protein: CASQGVLNYGYTF.

This chain links TRBV10-3 with TRBJ2-7; D is perhaps TRBD2 (5 bases). V was shortened by 4 bases and J by 0 bases, with 13 bases between the two germline ends. Per the germline V gene, CDR1 is ENHRY and CDR2 is SYGVKD. This CDR3 region has 15 residues. In nucleotides, the CDR3 is TGTGCCATCAGTGCGGAGGTCCAGAGCTCCTACGAGCAGTACTTC. Residues: CAISAEVQSSYEQYF.